A single TCR beta chain is shown here with its context. Profiled with immunoSEQ multiplex PCR; TCRdb holds only in-frame clones, not every one. The profile shows more than 300,000 clones, over 80% of them singletons. This sample stems from a study of Ad26.COV2.S vaccination and SARS-CoV-2 variants. As for the study in general: The Ad26.COV2.S arm of the COV1001 trial was where the donor was placed. Participants got Ad26.COV2.S intramuscularly, once or twice 56 days apart.

The germline V gene has CDR1 KGHDR and CDR2 SFDVKD. J was trimmed by 5 bases and V by 9 bases; bases with no gene match: 3. The CDR3 has 12 residues. Treatment in this sample: some 19 received Ad26.COV2.S at low or high dose, single or two shots; 5 received placebo; per-sample allocation not given. Repertoires come from day 63 after the first vaccine or placebo injection. The material sequenced was peripheral blood, taken in a trial of Ad26.COV2.S vaccine versus placebo. The V gene is TRBV24-1, the J gene TRBJ2-1; 7 nucleotides align to TRBD1. This TCR was sampled from a person aged 18-65 years who received the Ad26.COV2.S COVID-19 vaccine or a placebo. The CDR3 here is CATRTGDNEQFF. The CDR3 nucleotides read TGTGCCACCCGGACAGGCGACAATGAGCAGTTCTTC.